A selection of T cell receptor beta chains follows, all from one sample in a study of beta chain features in type 1 diabetes. Profiling relied on immunoSEQ multiplex PCR, and the TCRdb table lists in-frame clones only, not all of them. The sample lists approximately 160,000 clones; approximately 10% were seen once. Input material: central memory CD4+ T cells from blood. The receptors originated from a man aged 25-45 years with type 1 diabetes. Both conserved end residues are part of each CDR3. A D gene is named only where the DNA matches it firmly. Size values are once, few and many counts, or a class for expanded clones, and some rows have none.

D,V,size,J,DNA,CDR3
NA,TRBV28,few,TRBJ1-2,TGTGCCAGCAGGGGTACAGAGATCTATGGCTACACCTTC,CASRGTEIYGYTF
NA,TRBV28,NA,TRBJ2-2,TGTGCCACTACCGGCCAGGGGAAAGGGGAGCTGTTTTTT,CATTGQGKGELFF
NA,TRBV5-4,NA,TRBJ2-7,TGTGCCAGCAGCCGGGCACAGGGTTCCTACGAGCAGTACTTC,CASSRAQGSYEQYF
TRBD1,TRBV28,few,TRBJ2-3,TGTGCCAGCAGTGACAGGGGGCGCATCACAGATACGCAGTATTTT,CASSDRGRITDTQYF
TRBD1,TRBV30,NA,TRBJ2-7,TGTGCCTGGACCCAGGGGGTATCCTACGAGCAGTACTTC,CAWTQGVSYEQYF
NA,TRBV5-1,few,TRBJ2-7,TGCGCCAGCAGCTTGAACCAGGACTCCTACGAGCAGTACTTC,CASSLNQDSYEQYF
TRBD2,TRBV30,few,TRBJ2-6,TGTGCCTGCACTAGGGAGGGCTCTGGGGCCAACGTCCTGACTTTC,CACTREGSGANVLTF
NA,TRBV5-1,NA,TRBJ2-3,TGCGCCAGCAGCGTGGGACAAGGAAACACAGATACGCAGTATTTT,CASSVGQGNTDTQYF
NA,TRBV5-1,NA,TRBJ2-1,TGCGCCAGCAGCTTGACAGGGCATAATGAGCAGTTCTTC,CASSLTGHNEQFF
TRBD2,TRBV9,NA,TRBJ2-3,TGTGCCAGCAGCGTCGGCGGGAGGACGTCAGATACGCAGTATTTT,CASSVGGRTSDTQYF
NA,TRBV7-2,NA,TRBJ1-2,TGTGCCAGCAGCTCTGGACAGAGATCCTATGGCTACACCTTC,CASSSGQRSYGYTF
TRBD1,TRBV25-1,NA,TRBJ2-3,TGTGCCAGCACAGGGGGCGCGGGATCGACAGATACGCAGTATTTT,CASTGGAGSTDTQYF
NA,TRBV27,NA,TRBJ1-2,TGTGCCAGCAGCTTACGGGGGATAGGTGGCTACACCTTC,CASSLRGIGGYTF